The 14 T cell receptor beta chains presented below share a single source sample, sequenced in a study of identical twins. From the 5' RACE reads, TCRdb called clonotypes with MiXCR, one entry per CDR3 protein. The top ten hold about 0.97% of the sample, which has 400,000 to 550,000 distinct CDR3 sequences, roughly an eighth seen once. These data were also filed under a second study, of yellow fever vaccine responses in identical twins.

The material sequenced was CD4+ T cells sorted from blood. These receptors were obtained from a young woman in good health.

This clonotype was found many times. The genes are TRBV28 and TRBJ2-7, with no clear D. From germline, CDR1 is MDHEN and CDR2 SYDVKM. The CDR3 contains 14 residues. Trimming pared 6 bases from V and 0 bases from J, leaving 12 bases between. The CDR3 DNA sequence: TGTGCCAGCAGACCCCGACGGAGCTCCTACGAGCAGTACTTC. It translates to CASRPRRSSYEQYF.

The V call is TRBV20-1, the J call TRBJ2-3; D gene unclear. V was clipped by 2 bases and J by 9 bases, with 9 bases between them. This CDR3 region has 11 residues. CDR1 DFQATT and CDR2 SNEGSKA come from the germline V gene (reference sequence). The CDR3 coding sequence is TGCAGTGCTAGATATCAATTGACGCAGTATTTT. As protein: CSARYQLTQYF.

The chain recombines TRBV4-3 with TRBJ2-2; the D call may be TRBD1 or TRBD2 (5 bases each). Germline CDR1 and CDR2: LGHNA and YSLEER. The CDR3 totals 17 residues. V lost 6 bases to trimming and J lost 6 bases, with 23 bases between them. The CDR3 coding sequence is TGCGCCAGCAGGCCAAGTAGTATTTTTGGGGGTTCCGGGGAGCTGTTTTTT. This encodes CASRPSSIFGGSGELFF.

The V call is TRBV7-2, the J call TRBJ2-2, with D tentatively TRBD1 (6 bases). V was trimmed by 10 bases and J by 0 bases, leaving 9 bases between them. Germline assignment: CDR1 SGHTA and CDR2 FQGNSA. The CDR3 runs 13 residues. Here the CDR3 DNA reads TGTGCCACCAAGGGGGCGAACACCGGGGAGCTGTTTTTT. It encodes CATKGANTGELFF.

This chain connects TRBV10-3 to TRBJ1-3, with TRBD1 as a possible D gene (6 bases). The CDR3 has 14 residues. V was cut by 3 bases and J by 4 bases, with 10 bases left in between. Germline values: CDR1 ENHRY, CDR2 SYGVKD. The CDR3 spells CAISDQQGGNTIYF. CDR3 nucleotides: TGTGCCATCAGTGACCAACAGGGAGGAAACACCATATATTTT.

This clonotype was seen only a few times. J is TRBJ2-7 and V is TRBV5-1; D could derive from TRBD1 or TRBD2 (7 bases each). CDR3 size: 16 residues. V was clipped by 3 bases and J by 2 bases, with 18 bases between them. Germline values: CDR1 SGHRS, CDR2 YFSETQ. The CDR3 reads CASSWRQGLTTYEQYF. In DNA form, the CDR3 reads TGCGCCAGCAGCTGGAGACAGGGACTAACCACCTACGAGCAGTACTTC.

The chain recombines TRBV6-1 with TRBJ2-6, with 8 positions matching TRBD1. J gave up 4 bases and V 7 bases, and 6 bases lay outside the gene matches. This CDR3 comprises 15 residues. The V gene's germline CDR1 is MNHNS and CDR2 SASEGT. For the CDR3, the DNA is TGTGCCAGCAAGGGCAGGGGGCCCGGGGCCAACGTCCTGACTTTC. As protein: CASKGRGPGANVLTF.

This clonotype was counted many times. The chain carries TRBV20-1 and TRBJ1-5; D remains ambiguous. V was pared by 2 bases and J by 0 bases, with 2 bases between. Germline lookup yields CDR1 DFQATT and CDR2 SNEGSKA (reference sequence). The CDR3 totals 12 residues. Here the CDR3 reads CSARSSNQPQHF. The CDR3 coding sequence is TGCAGTGCTAGAAGTAGCAATCAGCCCCAGCATTTT.

In this sample, this clonotype turned up many times. The chain joins TRBV5-1 to TRBJ2-7, with 9 nucleotides matching TRBD1. After removal of 3 bases from V and 0 bases from J, the junction contained 4 bases not matched to a gene. The CDR3 extends over 15 amino acids. CDR1 SGHRS and CDR2 YFSETQ come from the germline V gene. In nucleotides, the CDR3 is TGCGCCAGCAGCTGGGGGGACAGGGACTCCTACGAGCAGTACTTC. Translation: CASSWGDRDSYEQYF.

In this sample, this clonotype turned up many times. The chain links TRBV12-3 or TRBV12-4 to TRBJ2-3; 8 nucleotides line up with TRBD1. This CDR3 spans 14 amino acids. V lost 6 bases and J lost 4; bases outside the gene matches: 6. This chain's CDR3 is CASRKPGGPDTQYF. The CDR3 DNA sequence: TGTGCCAGCAGAAAACCAGGGGGCCCAGATACGCAGTATTTT.

This clonotype came up a few times. The chain has TRBV5-1 and TRBJ2-7; a weak D match, TRBD1 (5 bases). The CDR3 extends over 14 amino acids. V shed 0 bases and J shed 5 bases, with 12 bases lying between them. CDR1 is SGHRS and CDR2 is YFSETQ in the germline V gene. The CDR3 region has the DNA TGCGCCAGCAGCTTGGATACCCCCAGGGACGAGCAGTACTTC. It is translated as CASSLDTPRDEQYF.

The chain employs TRBV10-3 and TRBJ1-1; D possibly corresponds to TRBD1 (5 bases). V was clipped by 10 bases and J by 7 bases, with 13 bases between them. Germline V gives CDR1 ENHRY, CDR2 SYGVKD. CDR3 length equals 11 residues. The CDR3 DNA sequence: TGTGCCAGCGACGACAGAAGTGAAGCTTTCTTT. Its translation: CASDDRSEAFF.

The gene calls are TRBV6-1 and TRBJ2-2, with D unclear. V was trimmed by 8 bases and J by 0 bases, leaving 10 bases between them. This CDR3 spans 14 amino acids. Per germline, CDR1 MNHNS and CDR2 SASEGT. The CDR3 is CASLPESNTGELFF. CDR3 DNA: TGTGCCAGCCTCCCAGAATCGAACACCGGGGAGCTGTTTTTT.

The chain recombines TRBV20-1 with TRBJ2-5; D is ambiguous. The V gene's germline CDR1 is DFQATT and CDR2 SNEGSKA (reference sequence). The CDR3 has 12 amino acids. The V end lost 5 bases, the J end lost 7 bases, and 14 bases lay between the germline ends. CDR3 DNA sequence: TGCAGTGCTCCTATCCTACCCGGGACCCAGTACTTC. This encodes CSAPILPGTQYF.